This T cell receptor beta chain was captured by sequencing in a study of T cell responses to AZD1222 COVID-19 vaccine. Concerning this clone: Its antigen remains unidentified.

Study observations and caveats: It should be noted that donors were predominantly white British and more often female, and clonal diversity was possibly underestimated. Spike-spanning, vaccine-associated CD4 TCRs were dominant at 160-218 and 743-854. The number of AZD1222 recipients seropositive at baseline was only 5 to 7.

Timing groups of about 4 and about 12 weeks for second doses were pooled. Libraries were prepared by immunoSEQ multiplex PCR; TCRdb keeps only in-frame clonotypes and omits some of them. The sample has about 200,000 clones, approximately 95% seen once. Germline CDR1 and CDR2: MDHEN and SYDVKM. The CDR3 sequence is 11 residues long. Trimming shortened V by 5 bases and J by 4 bases, and 3 bases separated the two germline ends. The source of this sequence is an adult who received the AZD1222 COVID-19 vaccine. The chain couples TRBV28 to TRBJ1-5; D not resolved. This material consisted of peripheral blood, taken 28 days after the second AZD1222 dose. The CDR3 nucleotides read TGTGCCAGCAGTCATAATCAGCCCCAGCATTTT. The encoded protein is CASSHNQPQHF.